This entry lists 27 T cell receptor beta chains sequenced from one sample in a study of T-cell memory formation after mild COVID-19. TCRdb processed the 5' RACE reads anew with MiXCR; each CDR3 protein has one entry. The sample holds more than 250,000 distinct CDR3 sequences, approximately 18% seen once. What was sequenced was PBMCs or a T cell subset sorted from them (not recorded which). These receptors originate from a man in his late teens or twenties who had mild COVID-19 (a few samples of this study predate the infection). Cell type and time point are not known.

This clonotype was counted between two and nine times. The junction departs from the called germline gene at one end, perhaps through a read error. This chain connects TRBV6-4 to TRBJ2-1; perhaps TRBD1 as D (6 bases). The germline gives CDR1 MRHNA, CDR2 SNTAGT. The CDR3 is 10 amino acids. CDR3 coding DNA: TGTGCCAGCAGCATCACAGGGTTCTCTTTC. Amino acids: CASSITGFSF.

The chain uses TRBV29-1 and TRBJ2-1; D may be TRBD1 (5 bases). Germline V gives CDR1 SQVTM, CDR2 ANQGSEA. V lost 8 bases and J lost 10, with 21 bases in between. This CDR3 has 13 amino acids. In nucleotides, the CDR3 is TGCAGCCTCAGGGCAGGCCAGGTTCCCGAGCAGTTCTTC. Its translation: CSLRAGQVPEQFF.

The chain carries TRBV12-3 or TRBV12-4 and TRBJ2-3; D is unresolved. The CDR3 covers 13 residues. Trimming cost V 8 bases and J 0 bases, with 9 bases left between them. The CDR3 loop reads CASYLPSTDTQYF. DNA for the CDR3: TGTGCCAGCTACTTGCCCAGCACAGATACGCAGTATTTT.

The CDR3 region has the DNA TGTGCCAGCAGTGAAGCGGTAGGAGATACGCAGTATTTT. The encoded protein is CASSEAVGDTQYF. The V gene is TRBV2, the J gene TRBJ2-3; D gene unclear. The CDR3 totals 13 residues. CDR1 is SNHLY and CDR2 is FYNNEI in the germline V gene. V lost 0 bases to trimming and J lost 5 bases, with 6 bases between them.

The chain employs TRBV5-1 and TRBJ1-2; TRBD1 is a possible D gene (5 bases). The length of the CDR3 is 13 residues. The germline gives CDR1 SGHRS, CDR2 YFSETQ. Trimming took off 1 base at V and 6 bases at J, with 10 bases between the two ends. CDR3 loop: CASSLLEGDGYTF. The CDR3, as DNA: TGCGCCAGCAGCTTGCTTGAAGGGGATGGCTACACCTTC.

This clonotype occurred a few times. V and J are TRBV10-1 and TRBJ1-2, with no clear D. With 7 bases removed from V and 7 bases from J, the gap between germline ends came to 16 bases. The CDR3 totals 13 residues. Germline-derived CDR1 and CDR2 are WNHNN and SYGVQD (reference sequence). The CDR3 DNA reads as TGCGCCAGCACCCCTGGTGAAACTCGTGGCTACACCTTC. Its translation: CASTPGETRGYTF.

This chain joins TRBV7-9 and TRBJ1-2; D not certain. The CDR3 consists of 13 residues. CDR1 and CDR2 from the germline V gene are SEHNR and FQNEAQ (reference sequence). The V and J ends lost 2 bases and 3 bases respectively, with 7 bases between them. The CDR3, as DNA: TGTGCCAGCAGCTTATATTTCGACTATGGCTACACCTTC. Translation gives CASSLYFDYGYTF.

This clonotype was picked up a small number of times. The chain recombines TRBV6-5 with TRBJ2-1, with 7 bases fitting TRBD1. CDR3 length equals 17 residues. The V gene end was trimmed by 2 bases and the J gene end by 7 bases; junction bases not matched to a gene: 14. The germline V gene has CDR1 MNHEY and CDR2 SVGAGI. CDR3 in amino acids: CASSYASTQGSGNEQFF. The DNA of the CDR3 is TGTGCCAGCAGTTACGCATCAACACAGGGGTCAGGGAATGAGCAGTTCTTC.

This clonotype was observed a handful of times. CDR3 region: CASSLGATNEQFF. The CDR3 DNA follows: TGTGCCAGCAGCTTGGGAGCCACCAATGAGCAGTTCTTC. The chain has TRBV5-6 and TRBJ2-1, with D uncertain. Germline V gene sequence: CDR1 SGHDT, CDR2 YYEEEE. The CDR3 sequence is 13 residues long. V was pared by 0 bases and J by 6 bases, with 7 bases between.

The sample holds a few counts of this clonotype. The rearrangement joins TRBV7-2 to TRBJ2-1; 11 positions agree with TRBD2. Per germline, CDR1 SGHTA and CDR2 FQGNSA. CDR3 length: 15 residues. J was trimmed by 5 bases and V by 4 bases; bases with no gene match: 4. DNA of the CDR3: TGTGCCAGCAGCTGGGAGACTAGCGGGAACAATGAGCAGTTCTTC. Translating gives CASSWETSGNNEQFF.

This clonotype was picked up a small number of times. V usage is TRBV7-9 and J usage is TRBJ2-6; D is unresolved. V lost 11 bases, J lost 0 bases, and 14 bases lay in between. Germline V CDR1 and CDR2: SEHNR, FQNEAQ (reference sequence). The CDR3 is 15 amino acids. DNA of the CDR3: TGTGCCGTGGCACGCCGGAGCTCTGGGGCCAACGTCCTGACTTTC. This gives the protein CAVARRSSGANVLTF.

The J gene is TRBJ1-3, the V gene TRBV5-1; D is unclear. Per germline, CDR1 SGHRS and CDR2 YFSETQ. CDR3 size: 14 residues. V lost 3 bases and J 3 bases, leaving 10 bases between the germline ends. The DNA for the CDR3 is TGCGCCAGCAGCTCAAACCCGGATGGAAACACCATATATTTT. This codes for CASSSNPDGNTIYF.

With respect to this clonotype: At one boundary the junction diverges from the germline segment, which might be a read error. J is TRBJ2-4 and V is TRBV6-2 or TRBV6-3; D unresolved. From germline, CDR1 is MNHEY and CDR2 SVGEGT. The CDR3 is 15 amino acids. This chain's CDR3 is CASSYHRPAQNIQYF. Written as DNA, the CDR3 is TGTGCCAGCAGTTATCATCGTCCAGCCCAAAACATTCAGTACTTC.

The V and J genes are TRBV7-3 and TRBJ1-1; the D gene is possibly TRBD1 (6 bases). The CDR3 is 14 residues long. Trimming took off 5 bases at V and 1 base at J, with 11 bases between the two ends. Germline loops: CDR1 SGHTA, CDR2 FQGTGA. The CDR3 protein is CASSVGTTNTEAFF. The CDR3 DNA follows: TGTGCCAGCAGCGTGGGGACAACGAACACTGAAGCTTTCTTT.

This clonotype was counted only a few times. DNA of the CDR3: TGTGCCAGCAGCCAAATGAGCGGACGTAGCACAGATACGCAGTATTTT. It codes for CASSQMSGRSTDTQYF. The V gene is TRBV3-1, the J gene TRBJ2-3, with a weak D call TRBD2 (5 bases). The germline V and J ends were trimmed by 2 bases and 0 bases, with 12 bases remaining between them. CDR3 length equals 16 residues. Germline CDR1 and CDR2: LGHDT and YNNKEL (reference sequence).

The gene calls are TRBV7-2 and TRBJ2-3, with unresolved D. Germline V CDR1 and CDR2: SGHTA, FQGNSA. V dropped 3 bases and J dropped 4 bases, with 8 bases sitting between them. The CDR3 has 13 residues. The CDR3 loop reads CASSFRAADTQYF. In DNA, the CDR3 is TGTGCCAGCAGCTTCCGGGCCGCAGATACGCAGTATTTT. Full variable domain (rest looked up from reference TRBV7-2 and TRBJ2-3): GAGVSQSPSNKVTEKGKDVELRCDPISGHTALYWYRQSLGQGLEFLIYFQGNSAPDKSGLPSDRFSAERTGGSVSTLTIQRTQQEDSAVYLCASSFRAADTQYFGPGTRLTVL.

The chain is built from TRBV28 and TRBJ1-2; D possibly corresponds to TRBD1 (5 bases). Trimming removed 4 bases from V and 4 bases from J, with 16 bases in between. This CDR3 is built from 15 residues. CDR1 and CDR2 from the germline V gene are MDHEN and SYDVKM. This CDR3 reads CASSSGRGSLYGYTF. For the CDR3, the DNA is TGTGCCAGCAGTTCGGGGCGCGGCAGCCTCTATGGCTACACCTTC.

The chain couples TRBV4-2 to TRBJ1-2; TRBD1 aligns across 7 bases. This CDR3 has 16 amino acids. Trimming cost V 0 bases and J 3 bases; bases outside gene matches: 7. Germline CDR1 is LGHNA and CDR2 is YNFKEQ. The CDR3 coding sequence is TGTGCCAGCAGCCAAGAGTACAGGGGATCCGACTATGGCTACACCTTC. This sequence encodes CASSQEYRGSDYGYTF.

This clonotype was observed a handful of times. V gene TRBV9 combines with J gene TRBJ2-2, with TRBD2 matching over 9 bases. After removal of 3 bases from V and 1 base from J, the junction contained 4 bases not matched to a gene. The CDR3 runs to 16 residues. Germline CDR1 SGDLS, CDR2 YYNGEE. This CDR3 reads CASSAVAGVNTGELFF. DNA for the CDR3: TGTGCCAGCAGCGCCGTAGCGGGAGTGAACACCGGGGAGCTGTTTTTT.

The J gene is TRBJ2-1, the V gene TRBV6-2 or TRBV6-3; tentatively, D is TRBD2 (6 bases). Deletions cut 2 bases from V and 3 bases from J, with 14 bases between. Germline V gene sequence: CDR1 MNHEY, CDR2 SVGEGT. The length of the CDR3 is 16 residues. CDR3 bases: TGTGCCAGCAGTTACACGTGGTTGGGGGGCTACAATGAGCAGTTCTTC. Its translation: CASSYTWLGGYNEQFF.

The chain recombines TRBV5-1 with TRBJ1-1; the D is unclear. Deletions cut 0 bases from V and 6 bases from J, with 9 bases between. The CDR3 is 13 amino acids. Germline CDR1 SGHRS, CDR2 YFSETQ. The CDR3 sequence is CASSLVEQAEAFF. The CDR3 nucleotides are TGCGCCAGCAGCTTGGTGGAGCAGGCTGAAGCTTTCTTT.

This clonotype was counted once. The chain joins TRBV16 to TRBJ2-1; TRBD1 matches 10 bases. The germline V gene encodes CDR1 KGHSY and CDR2 FQNENV. V lost 0 bases, J lost 7 bases, and 12 bases stayed unmatched. This CDR3 has 18 residues. This CDR3 is CASSQSLLPGQGTNEQFF. Here the CDR3 DNA reads TGTGCCAGCAGCCAATCGCTCCTACCGGGACAGGGGACGAATGAGCAGTTCTTC.

V and J are TRBV30 and TRBJ2-2, with TRBD1 matching over 7 bases. Germline V gene lookup returns CDR1 GTSNPN and CDR2 SVGIG (reference sequence). The length of the CDR3 is 13 residues. The ends lost 4 bases at V and 5 bases at J; junction bases unmatched: 4. The CDR3 is CAWNSGGTGELFF. In nucleotides, the CDR3 is TGTGCCTGGAATTCAGGGGGAACCGGGGAGCTGTTTTTT.

The chain has TRBV5-1 and TRBJ2-1, with D perhaps TRBD2 (5 bases). The V end was cut by 2 bases, the J end by 10 bases, with 13 bases between. CDR1 is SGHRS, CDR2 YFSETQ, per germline. CDR3 length equals 13 residues. CDR3 residues: CASSFNYGEEQFF. The DNA for the CDR3 is TGCGCCAGCAGCTTTAACTACGGGGAAGAGCAGTTCTTC.

The chain employs TRBV11-2 and TRBJ1-4, with unresolved D. The CDR3 length is 14 residues. With 3 bases removed from V and 1 base from J, the gap between germline ends came to 6 bases. Germline V gives CDR1 SGHAT, CDR2 FQNNGV. CDR3 amino acids: CASSFVQTNEKLFF. The CDR3 DNA sequence: TGTGCCAGCAGCTTTGTACAAACTAATGAAAAACTGTTTTTT. Variable domain in full (rest from reference TRBV11-2 and TRBJ1-4): EAGVAQSPRYKIIEKRQSVAFWCNPISGHATLYWYQQILGQGPKLLIQFQNNGVVDDSQLPKDRFSAERLKGVDSTLKIQPAKLEDSAVYLCASSFVQTNEKLFFGSGTQLSVL.

This clonotype has just a few counts. The rearrangement joins TRBV10-3 to TRBJ2-5, with 10 bases fitting TRBD1. V shed 5 bases, J shed 1 base, and the junction held 4 bases outside the gene matches. The CDR3 contains 15 residues. Germline CDR1 and CDR2: ENHRY and SYGVKD. The CDR3 sequence: CAISRDRGRQETQYF. As DNA, the CDR3 is TGTGCCATCAGTCGGGACAGGGGCCGCCAAGAGACCCAGTACTTC.

As regards this clonotype: The junction shows a germline mismatch at one end, possibly a read error. The J gene is TRBJ1-6, the V gene TRBV7-7; a weak D match, TRBD1 (6 bases). Per germline, CDR1 SSHAT and CDR2 FNYEAQ (reference sequence). The CDR3 extends over 13 amino acids. CDR3 sequence: CASSPGAGSPLHF. The CDR3 coding sequence is TGTGCTAGCAGCCCAGGGGCGGGGTCACCCCTCCACTTT.